The 30 T cell receptor beta chains given below trace back to one sample, sequenced in a study of tumor-infiltrating lymphocytes in primary liver carcinoma (dated by TCRdb to about 2017). TRIzol reagent was used to extract blood RNA from unsorted whole blood, while the DNeasy Blood & Tissue kit provided the germline DNA. Data came from an Illumina HiSeq 2500. TCRbeta-specific cDNA was reverse-transcribed from 500 ng total RNA using a constant-region primer and ProtoScript II reverse transcriptase. The TCRbeta libraries were prepared through three rounds of nested multiplex PCR following a slightly modified ARM-PCR procedure. The first two PCR rounds used multiplex TRBV1-TRBV30 forward primers with a Cbeta reverse primer, each for 10 cycles. The public reads were run again by TCRdb, first through fastp at Q25 and then through MiXCR, and only productive beta chains were kept. Each CDR3 protein gets just one entry, which takes the most common genes and DNA from the rows behind it. In this sample the table shows 180,000 or so distinct CDR3 sequences, about 60% of which occur a single time. The top ten hold roughly 76% of the sample.

The specimen was peripheral blood. These receptors came from a man between 40 and 49 years old with primary liver carcinoma and hepatitis B virus infection.

Notes on this clonotype: This likely comes from a read error, as the CDR3 has no conserved phenylalanine or tryptophan at its end. V and J are TRBV6-6 and TRBJ2-7; 8 nucleotides align to TRBD2. The CDR3 sequence is 14 residues long. The V and J ends lost 5 bases and 7 bases, in that order; junction bases with no gene match: 10. Per the germline V gene, CDR1 is MNHNY and CDR2 is SVGAGI (reference sequence). This CDR3 reads CASSPSGSDLEQYL. In nucleotides, the CDR3 is TGTGCCAGCAGTCCGAGCGGGAGTGATTTGGAGCAGTACTTA.

The chain uses TRBV28 and TRBJ1-2; D is ambiguous. Germline lookup yields CDR1 MDHEN and CDR2 SYDVKM. The CDR3 extends over 14 amino acids. With 5 bases removed from V and 3 bases from J, the gap between germline ends came to 13 bases. The chain's CDR3 is CASSPFGTDYGYTF. Here the CDR3 DNA reads TGTGCCAGCAGTCCCTTCGGTACCGACTATGGCTACACCTTC.

Notes on this clonotype: Since the CDR3 does not end with the conserved phenylalanine or tryptophan, this likely comes from a read error. The V call is TRBV11-2, the J call TRBJ1-1, with D perhaps matching TRBD1 (5 bases). CDR1 and CDR2 (germline): SGHAT, FQNNGV. The CDR3 length is 14 residues. The CDR3 loop reads CASSSQARGTEAFL. As DNA, the CDR3 is TGTGCCAGTAGCTCCCAAGCAAGGGGCACTGAAGCTTTCCTT.

The V gene is TRBV9, the J gene TRBJ2-7; 9 positions match TRBD1. CDR1 and CDR2 from the germline V gene are SGDLS and YYNGEE. Trimming at V came to 4 bases and at J to 5 bases, leaving 7 bases not matched to a gene. The CDR3 runs 14 residues. The CDR3 is CASSLTGGSDEQYF. The CDR3 DNA reads TGTGCCAGCAGCTTGACAGGGGGGTCGGACGAGCAGTACTTC. The full variable domain, rest sourced from reference TRBV9 and TRBJ2-7, is DSGVTQTPKHLITATGQRVTLRCSPRSGDLSVYWYQQSLDQGLQFLIQYYNGEERAKGNILERFSAQQFPDLHSELNLSSLELGDSALYFCASSLTGGSDEQYFGPGTRLTVT.

About this clonotype itself: At one boundary the junction diverges from the germline segment, which might be a read error. The rearrangement joins TRBV5-1 to TRBJ2-1; 7 nucleotides align to TRBD2. Germline V CDR1 and CDR2: SGHRS, YFSETQ. This CDR3 is 14 amino acids long. The CDR3 DNA is TGCGCCAGCAGCTTGACCGGGACTAACAATGAGCAGCTCTTC. Protein sequence: CASSLTGTNNEQLF.

This clonotype is a singleton in its sample. One junction end disagrees with the germline gene, perhaps due to a read error. The chain links TRBV11-2 to TRBJ1-4; D remains ambiguous. Germline-derived CDR1 and CDR2 are SGHAT and FQNNGV. This CDR3 has 12 residues. This chain's CDR3 is CASSFDQTTLHF. The CDR3 DNA follows: TGTGCCAGCAGCTTTGACCAGACAACGTTACATTTT.

With regard to this clonotype: This may come from a read error, since a much larger clone is one base off. The V call is TRBV29-1, the J call TRBJ2-1, with 7 bases fitting TRBD2. The CDR3 totals 13 residues. V shed 5 bases and J 5 bases; nucleotides not matched to a gene: 6. The germline gives CDR1 SQVTM, CDR2 ANQGSEA. This CDR3 is CSVRRTSHNEQFF. The DNA for the CDR3 is TGCAGCGTTCGTCGGACTAGTCACAATGAGCAGTTCTTC.

The rearrangement links TRBV12-3 or TRBV12-4 to TRBJ1-2; maybe TRBD1 (6 bases). The CDR3 loop spans 12 amino acids. V lost 3 bases and J lost 4, with 6 bases in between. The chain's CDR3 is CASSLGAYGYTF. In nucleotides, the CDR3 is TGTGCCAGCAGTTTGGGGGCCTATGGCTACACCTTC.

A note on this clonotype: This CDR3 fails to terminate in the conserved phenylalanine or tryptophan, so it likely reflects a read error. The chain carries TRBV11-2 and TRBJ2-1; D may match TRBD1 or TRBD2 (6 bases each). Trimming left V 4 bases short and J 6 bases short, with 16 bases between. There are 15 residues in the CDR3. The germline CDR1 and CDR2 sequences are SGHAT and FQNNGV. CDR3 nucleotides: TGTGCCAGCAGCTCGCTAGGGGGGTTGGGCAATGAGCAGTTCATC. Protein product: CASSSLGGLGNEQFI.

The chain employs TRBV5-5 and TRBJ2-1; either TRBD1 or TRBD2 may supply D (5 bases each). V lost 0 bases and J lost 4, with 14 bases in between. The CDR3 sequence is 16 residues long. CDR1 is SGHKS and CDR2 is YYEKEE in the germline V gene (reference sequence). The CDR3 nucleotides read TGTGCCAGCAGCTTGGAGGGGCTGGGGGTTTACAATGAGCAGTTCTTC. This translates into CASSLEGLGVYNEQFF. Looking up the rest from reference TRBV5-5 and TRBJ2-1 gives the full variable domain: DAGVTQSPTHLIKTRGQQVTLRCSPISGHKSVSWYQQVLGQGPQFIFQYYEKEERGRGNFPDRFSARQFPNYSSELNVNALLLGDSALYLCASSLEGLGVYNEQFFGPGTRLTVL.

The chain has TRBV12-3 or TRBV12-4 and TRBJ2-1; D could derive from TRBD1 or TRBD2 (5 bases each). CDR3 length: 14 residues. Trimming cost V 6 bases and J 9 bases, with 18 bases left between them. The CDR3 nucleotides read TGTGCCAGCAGCACCCGGGGCTCTGACGGTGAGCAGTTCTTC. Translated: CASSTRGSDGEQFF.

This clonotype was observed at least ten times. This sequence joins TRBV29-1 and TRBJ2-7; D is perhaps TRBD2 (5 bases). The CDR3 is made up of 11 amino acids. Germline values: CDR1 SQVTM, CDR2 ANQGSEA. The germline V and J ends were trimmed by 5 bases and 2 bases, with 7 bases remaining between them. The CDR3 is CSVTGAYEQYF. In DNA form, the CDR3 reads TGCAGCGTTACCGGGGCCTACGAGCAGTACTTC.

Worth noting for this clonotype: A read error may explain this, as a much larger clone is one base away. This chain joins TRBV11-2 and TRBJ2-7; the match to TRBD2 covers 12 bases. The CDR3 runs 16 residues. CDR1 SGHAT and CDR2 FQNNGV come from the germline V gene. For the CDR3, the DNA is TGTGCCAGCAGACCTCTAGCGGGAGGGTTTTCCTGCGAGCAGTACTTC. It translates to CASRPLAGGFSCEQYF. Based on the CDR3 plus reference TRBV11-2 and TRBJ2-7, the full variable domain is EAGVAQSPRYKIIEKRQSVAFWCNPISGHATLYWYQQILGQGPKLLIQFQNNGVVDDSQLPKDRFSAERLKGVDSTLKIQPAKLEDSAVYLCASRPLAGGFSCEQYFGPGTRLTVT.

The gene calls are TRBV6-2 or TRBV6-3 and TRBJ1-1; no clear D. CDR3 length: 18 amino acids. Between the trimmed V and J ends, which lost 0 bases and 4 bases, there was a span of 21 bases. Looked up from germline, CDR1 is MNHEY and CDR2 is SVGEGT. The CDR3 region is CASSYSVFPDSSGTEAFF. For the CDR3, the DNA is TGTGCCAGCAGTTACTCGGTCTTCCCCGACTCTAGTGGCACTGAAGCTTTCTTT.

About this clonotype: The junction does not match germline at one end; this may be a read error. The J gene is TRBJ1-1, the V gene TRBV6-6; 12 bases agree with TRBD1. CDR3 size: 16 residues. Germline assignment: CDR1 MNHNY and CDR2 SVGAGI (reference sequence). CDR3: CASSSATGTGGTEAFF. For the CDR3, the DNA is TGTGCCAGCAGTTCAGCGACCGGGACAGGGGGCACTGAAGCTTTCTTC.

In regard to this clonotype: The junction shows a germline mismatch at one end, possibly a read error. V usage is TRBV12-3 or TRBV12-4 and J usage is TRBJ2-7; 7 nucleotides match TRBD1. The CDR3 is made up of 14 amino acids. CDR3: CVSRRQGLGYEQYF. CDR3 nucleotide sequence: TGTGTCAGCAGGCGACAGGGCCTGGGTTACGAGCAGTACTTC.

The J gene is TRBJ1-1, the V gene TRBV4-2; 7 bases are a match to TRBD1. Germline assignment: CDR1 LGHNA and CDR2 YNFKEQ. With V trimmed by 2 bases and J by 4 bases, 16 bases remained unmatched. This CDR3 region has 18 residues. The CDR3 sequence is CASSQPSTGAPMITEAFF. In DNA form, the CDR3 reads TGTGCCAGCAGCCAACCATCAACAGGGGCCCCAATGATCACTGAAGCTTTCTTT.

This clonotype has just one count. The V gene is TRBV2, the J gene TRBJ2-7, with D uncertain. Trimming took off 7 bases at V and 3 bases at J, with 13 bases between the two ends. Germline assignment: CDR1 SNHLY and CDR2 FYNNEI. This CDR3 region has 13 residues. The CDR3 sequence: CASTSYVVYEQYF. In DNA form, the CDR3 reads TGTGCCAGCACTTCGTATGTGGTCTACGAGCAGTACTTC.

Note on this clonotype: A much larger clone differs by one base, so this may be a read error. The chain has TRBV6-5 and TRBJ2-1, with 9 positions matching TRBD2. The CDR3 consists of 16 residues. Germline values: CDR1 MNHEY, CDR2 SVGAGI. The CDR3 DNA reads TGTGTCAGCAGCCCATCTAGCGGGATAGAAAACAATGAGCAGTTCTTC. Its translation is CVSSPSSGIENNEQFF.

In this sample, this clonotype turned up many times. CDR3 loop: CASSLTGFHTDTQYF. CDR3 nucleotide sequence: TGTGCCAGCAGCTTAACGGGTTTCCACACAGATACGCAGTATTTT. The chain links TRBV11-2 to TRBJ2-3; D unresolved. This CDR3 has 15 amino acids. The V end lost 2 bases, the J end lost 2 bases, and 11 bases lay between the germline ends. Germline CDR1 and CDR2: SGHAT and FQNNGV.

Comment on this clonotype: Compared with germline, one end of the junction differs, possibly owing to a read error. The chain carries TRBV11-2 and TRBJ2-7; 8 bases match TRBD1. The CDR3 contains 16 residues. Germline V gene sequence: CDR1 SGHAT, CDR2 FQNNGV. The CDR3 is CASSSEGDRFSYEHYF. The CDR3 nucleotides are TGTGCCAGCAGCTCCGAAGGGGACAGGTTCTCCTACGAGCACTACTTC. Filled out from reference TRBV11-2 and TRBJ2-7, the complete variable domain reads EAGVAQSPRYKIIEKRQSVAFWCNPISGHATLYWYQQILGQGPKLLIQFQNNGVVDDSQLPKDRFSAERLKGVDSTLKIQPAKLEDSAVYLCASSSEGDRFSYEHYFGPGTRLTVT.

With regard to this clonotype: One junction end disagrees with the germline gene, perhaps due to a read error. The J gene is TRBJ1-6, the V gene TRBV11-2; D is possibly TRBD1 (6 bases). Germline V gene lookup returns CDR1 SGHAT and CDR2 FQNNGV. The length of the CDR3 is 14 residues. For the CDR3, the DNA is TGTGCCAGCAGCGTTACCGGGACATCTTCACCCCCCCACTTT. Translation gives CASSVTGTSSPPHF.

There are many counts of this clonotype. V and J are TRBV11-2 and TRBJ1-1; D is unresolved. Per germline, CDR1 SGHAT and CDR2 FQNNGV. This CDR3 is 13 amino acids long. V was clipped by 1 base and J by 2 bases, with 5 bases between them. The CDR3 spells CASSLVLNTEAFF. The DNA of the CDR3 is TGTGCCAGCAGCTTAGTCTTAAACACTGAAGCTTTCTTT.

In its sample, this clonotype was seen a few times. The chain carries TRBV12-3 or TRBV12-4 and TRBJ2-7; a possible D gene is TRBD1 (6 bases). CDR3 size: 15 residues. The germline V and J ends were trimmed by 5 bases and 1 base, with 15 bases remaining between them. In nucleotides, the CDR3 is TGTGCCAGCAGTCCCACAGGGCCACATTCCTACGAGCAGTACTTC. This translates into CASSPTGPHSYEQYF.

Notes on this clonotype: The CDR3 ends on some other residue instead of the conserved phenylalanine or tryptophan, so this is likely a read error. This rearrangement joins TRBV11-2 to TRBJ2-7; the D gene is possibly TRBD2 (6 bases). The CDR3 has 15 residues. From germline, CDR1 is SGHAT and CDR2 FQNNGV. V gave up 2 bases and J gave up 0 bases, with 11 bases separating them. Written as DNA, the CDR3 is TGTGCCAGCAGCTTACTTGGAGGGCTCTCCTACGAGCAGTACCTC. Its translation is CASSLLGGLSYEQYL.

On this clonotype itself: One junction end does not reproduce the germline sequence, and a read error may be involved. The chain is built from TRBV6-5 and TRBJ1-6; D is possibly TRBD1 (5 bases). Looked up from germline, CDR1 is MNHEY and CDR2 is SVGAGI. The CDR3 loop spans 15 amino acids. The CDR3 loop is CASSHGTYDNSPLNF. Written as DNA, the CDR3 is TGTGCCAGCAGTCACGGGACGTACGATAATTCACCCCTCAACTTT.

The V gene is TRBV6-6, the J gene TRBJ2-7; 7 nucleotides match TRBD2. This CDR3 has 13 amino acids. Germline V CDR1 and CDR2: MNHNY, SVGAGI (reference sequence). The J segment lost 5 bases and the V segment lost 2 bases, leaving 3 bases of the junction unmatched. In nucleotides, the CDR3 is TGTGCCAGCAGTTACCTTCGGGAGGACGAGCAGTACTTC. Amino acid sequence: CASSYLREDEQYF.

The chain is built from TRBV6-5 and TRBJ2-1, with D possibly matching TRBD2 (6 bases). The CDR3 covers 13 residues. V was pared by 0 bases and J by 6 bases, with 6 bases between. Germline assignment: CDR1 MNHEY and CDR2 SVGAGI. CDR3 protein: CASSYSSGNEQFF. In nucleotides, the CDR3 is TGTGCCAGCAGTTACTCTAGCGGCAATGAGCAGTTCTTC.

This clonotype was observed a few times. The chain uses TRBV4-1 and TRBJ2-1; 8 nucleotides line up with TRBD2. The CDR3 totals 17 residues. J lost 0 bases, V lost 6 bases, and 10 bases had no gene match. The germline V gene has CDR1 MGHRA and CDR2 YSYEKL. The CDR3 sequence is CASSPGLAVSSYNEQFF. In nucleotides, the CDR3 is TGCGCCAGCAGTCCCGGACTAGCTGTTAGCTCCTACAATGAGCAGTTCTTC.

This clonotype has a count of ten or more. This chain connects TRBV11-2 to TRBJ2-7; 7 bases line up with TRBD2. The CDR3 spans 15 residues. CDR1 and CDR2 (germline): SGHAT, FQNNGV. V was pared by 5 bases and J by 2 bases, with 9 bases of the junction left unmatched. The DNA for the CDR3 is TGTGCCAGCAGCCCCAAAGCGGGATCCGCCTACGAGCAGTACTTC. Encoded protein: CASSPKAGSAYEQYF.